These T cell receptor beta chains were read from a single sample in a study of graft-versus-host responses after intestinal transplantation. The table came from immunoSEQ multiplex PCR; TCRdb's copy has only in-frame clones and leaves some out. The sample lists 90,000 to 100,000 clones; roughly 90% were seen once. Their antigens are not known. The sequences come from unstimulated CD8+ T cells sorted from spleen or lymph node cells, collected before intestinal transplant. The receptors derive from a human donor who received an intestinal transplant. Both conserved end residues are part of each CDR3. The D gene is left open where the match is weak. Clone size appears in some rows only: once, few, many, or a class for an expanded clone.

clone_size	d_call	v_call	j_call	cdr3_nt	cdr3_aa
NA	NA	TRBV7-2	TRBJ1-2	TGTGCCAGCAGCTTTCCCGGGTCCTATGGCTACACCTTC	CASSFPGSYGYTF
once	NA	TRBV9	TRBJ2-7	TGTGCCAGCAGCGTAGGGGTAGCGGAGTCCTACGAGCAGTACTTC	CASSVGVAESYEQYF
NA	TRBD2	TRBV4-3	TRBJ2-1	TGCGCCAGCAGCCAAGATGCTAGCGGGGCTACGGGTGAGCAGTTCTTC	CASSQDASGATGEQFF
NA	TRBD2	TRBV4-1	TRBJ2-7	TGCGCCAGCAGCCCCGGGAGGGTCTACGAGCAGTACTTC	CASSPGRVYEQYF
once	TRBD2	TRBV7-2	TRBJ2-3	TGTGCCAGCAGCTTAGGGCACCTAGCGGGGGGGCCAGGAGATACGCAGTATTTT	CASSLGHLAGGPGDTQYF
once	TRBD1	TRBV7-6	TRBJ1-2	TGTGCCAGCAGCCCTTATGGGGTTGACAGGGGGATCGGGGGCTACACCTTC	CASSPYGVDRGIGGYTF
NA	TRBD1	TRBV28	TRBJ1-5	TGTGCCAGCAGTTTTGACAGGGGGAACGGTCAGCCCCAGCATTTT	CASSFDRGNGQPQHF
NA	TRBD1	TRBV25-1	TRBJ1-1	TGTGCCAGCAGTGAATATTCGTCGACAGGGGTGGAAGCTTTCTTT	CASSEYSSTGVEAFF
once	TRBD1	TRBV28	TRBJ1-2	TGTGCCAGCAGTTTCCCTAGGACAGGGACTAACGGCTACACCTTC	CASSFPRTGTNGYTF
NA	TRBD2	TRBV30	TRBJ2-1	TGTGCCTGGAGTTCGGGACTAGCCTACAATGAGCAGTTCTTC	CAWSSGLAYNEQFF
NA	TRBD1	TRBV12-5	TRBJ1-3	TGTGCTAGTGGTTTGGGACAGGGAGGAAACACCATATATTTT	CASGLGQGGNTIYF
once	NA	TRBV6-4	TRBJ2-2	TGTGCCAGCACTAGTAGCGGTAACACCGGGGAGCTGTTTTTT	CASTSSGNTGELFF
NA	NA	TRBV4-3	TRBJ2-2	TGCGCCAGCAGCCTGCTAAAAACCGGGGAGCTGTTTTTT	CASSLLKTGELFF
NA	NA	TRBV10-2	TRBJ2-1	TGCGCCAGCATGAACAACAATGAGCAGTTCTTC	CASMNNNEQFF
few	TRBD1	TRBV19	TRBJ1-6	TGTGCCAGTAGTTTGGGACAGGGAAATTCACCCCTCCACTTT	CASSLGQGNSPLHF
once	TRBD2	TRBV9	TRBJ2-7	TGTGCCAGCAGCGTAGGGACGGGAGGGTTGGCCGAGCAGTACTTC	CASSVGTGGLAEQYF
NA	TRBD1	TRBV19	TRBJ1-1	TGTGCCAGTAGAAAAACAGGGGTGGAGGTGGCTTTCTTT	CASRKTGVEVAFF
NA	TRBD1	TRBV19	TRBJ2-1	TGTGCCAGTAGTATAGGGACAGGGAGAGGCGATGAGCAGTTCTTC	CASSIGTGRGDEQFF
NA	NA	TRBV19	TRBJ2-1	TGTGCCAGTAGTATAGACGGCGGGGATGAGCAGTTCTTC	CASSIDGGDEQFF
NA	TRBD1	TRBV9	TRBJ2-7	TGTGCCAGCAGCCCCGGGACAGGGGCCTACGAGCAGTACTTC	CASSPGTGAYEQYF
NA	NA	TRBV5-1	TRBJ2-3	TGCGCCAGCAGCTTGGGGACAATTACAGATACGCAGTATTTT	CASSLGTITDTQYF
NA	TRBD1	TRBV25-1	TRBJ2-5	TGTGCCAGCAGTGACTGGACAGGGCAAGAGACCCAGTACTTC	CASSDWTGQETQYF
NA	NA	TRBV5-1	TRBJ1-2	TGCGCCAGCAGTACAGGTACTAACTATGGCTACACCTTC	CASSTGTNYGYTF
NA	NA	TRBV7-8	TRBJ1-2	TGTGCCAGCGCTTGGCTTCTCGGGGGGGGTGAGGGCTACACCTTC	CASAWLLGGGEGYTF
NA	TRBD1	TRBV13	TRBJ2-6	TGTGCCAGCAGCGCCCGGACAGGGTATACTGGGGCCAACGTCCTGACTTTC	CASSARTGYTGANVLTF
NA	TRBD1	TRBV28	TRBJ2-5	TGTGCCAGCACCTCCTCCGGGACAGGGGGTGTAGAAGAGACCCAGTACTTC	CASTSSGTGGVEETQYF
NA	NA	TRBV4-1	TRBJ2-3	TGCGCCAGCAGCCAAGAAACGAGTACGCAGTATTTT	CASSQETSTQYF
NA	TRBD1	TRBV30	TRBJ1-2	TGTGCCTCCACAGACAGGGCCTCCTATGGCTACACCTTC	CASTDRASYGYTF
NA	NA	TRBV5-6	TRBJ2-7	TGTGCCAGCAGCTTAATAGCTGAGTACGAGCAGTACTTC	CASSLIAEYEQYF
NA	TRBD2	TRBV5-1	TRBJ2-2	TGCGCCAGCAGCGAAGGACTAGCGGGAGACACCGGGGAGCTGTTTTTT	CASSEGLAGDTGELFF
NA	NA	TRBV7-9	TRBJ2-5	TGTGCCAGCAGCAACCGGGACACCGGTACGGAGACCCAGTACTTC	CASSNRDTGTETQYF
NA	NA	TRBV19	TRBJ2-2	TGTGCCACCTCCGGGTCTATGAGCGGGGAGCTGTTTTTT	CATSGSMSGELFF